This record concerns one T cell receptor (beta chain) sequence. The data were obtained in a study of control samples from healthy donors and cancer patients. Some clones are missing from TCRdb's copy, which holds only in-frame ones; the method was immunoSEQ multiplex PCR. The sample carries some 80,000 clones, approximately 92% recorded once. Germline V gene data show CDR1 as SEHNR and CDR2 as FQNEAQ (reference sequence). Trimming removed 1 base at V and 4 bases at J, with 13 bases between. The CDR3 is 15 amino acids. This clonotype was sampled from a woman aged 60-70 years in good health. Sequenced input: blood. V usage is TRBV7-9 and J usage is TRBJ1-1; D is unresolved. CDR3 DNA sequence: TGTGCCAGCAGCTTAGGGCCGGGGTCTCCCACTGAAGCTTTCTTT. This translates into CASSLGPGSPTEAFF.